These T cell receptor beta chains were read from a single sample in a study of a mutant IDH1 vaccine in newly diagnosed glioma. The table came from immunoSEQ multiplex PCR; TCRdb's copy has only in-frame clones and leaves some out. Among 45,000 to 65,000 clones listed, approximately 80% were seen once. This sample comprised PBMCs, obtained from a glioma patient treated with radiotherapy, temozolomide or both. The receptors were gathered from a man between 18 and 29 years old with glioma. Each CDR3 is given with its conserved first and last residue. The D gene is left open where the match is weak.

D gene	V gene	J gene	CDR3 protein
.	TRBV5-6	TRBJ2-6	CASSPRANVLTF
.	TRBV9	TRBJ1-1	CASSVWGNTEAFF
TRBD2	TRBV30	TRBJ2-3	CAWSSGTPDTQYF
.	TRBV6-5	TRBJ2-2	CASTAPGRNTGELFF
TRBD2	TRBV28	TRBJ2-3	CASSRIRTSGKSTQYF
.	TRBV7-9	TRBJ1-1	CASGTLNTEAFF
.	TRBV6-1	TRBJ1-5	CASSEKQGWQPQHF
TRBD1	TRBV5-1	TRBJ1-2	CASSLEGQPNYGYTF
.	TRBV30	TRBJ1-1	CAWSVRALQGGAFF
.	TRBV5-6	.	CASSLAYEQYF
TRBD1	TRBV6-5	TRBJ1-2	CASSYTGTGVGYTF
.	TRBV19	TRBJ2-7	CASSAGRSYEQYF
.	TRBV2	TRBJ2-2	CASSGVTNTGELFF
.	TRBV5-1	TRBJ2-1	CASSLAQRSSYNEQFF
TRBD1	TRBV7-2	TRBJ1-4	CASSRYNTGGNEKLFF
TRBD1	TRBV6-1	TRBJ2-7	CASSSQGALSYEQYF
TRBD2	TRBV30	TRBJ2-3	CAWTRGSGSTDTQYF
.	TRBV7-9	TRBJ1-2	CASSYGNGAAGSAF
.	TRBV9	TRBJ1-4	CASSVGGQGVEKLFF
.	TRBV18	TRBJ1-4	CASSKGYRVEKLFF
.	TRBV6-5	TRBJ2-7	CASIDGNGVGEQYF
.	TRBV6-5	TRBJ2-2	CASSIRGTGELFF
TRBD1	TRBV7-9	TRBJ1-4	CASSLGTGAADEKLFF
.	TRBV18	TRBJ2-7	CASSPPRHNEQYF
TRBD1	TRBV7-2	TRBJ2-7	CASGGQGPLEQYF
.	TRBV5-6	TRBJ2-7	CASSLEPYEQYF
.	TRBV5-6	TRBJ2-7	CASSLEFPRGYEQYF
.	TRBV28	TRBJ2-7	CASTPRYTPYEQYF
.	TRBV4-3	TRBJ2-2	CASSQAWPPGELFF
.	TRBV10-3	TRBJ1-1	CAISGGGYEGWNTEAFF
TRBD1	TRBV5-1	TRBJ1-1	CASSLIAQGARGTEAFF
.	TRBV7-9	TRBJ1-5	CASSLAGGVQPQHF
.	TRBV4-3	TRBJ2-7	CASSQVDSHEQYF
.	TRBV9	TRBJ1-1	CASSPGRLNTEAFF
TRBD2	TRBV7-2	TRBJ2-5	CASSPGLAQGTQYF
.	TRBV7-2	TRBJ2-3	CASRVATMSTDTQYF
.	TRBV5-1	TRBJ2-4	CASSPTGTQAKNIQYF
.	TRBV18	TRBJ1-3	CASSSQGRSGNTIYF
.	TRBV11-2	TRBJ1-1	CASSLDRNTEAFF
.	TRBV5-1	TRBJ2-7	CASSLGGNGYEQYF
.	TRBV19	TRBJ1-5	CASSIYGSDQPQHF
.	TRBV7-8	TRBJ2-3	CASSLSRFPDTQYF